The 8 T cell receptor beta chains below were found in one sample sequenced in a study of cytomegalovirus exposure and HLA in healthy donors. Assay used: immunoSEQ multiplex PCR; TCRdb lists only in-frame clones, some missing. The table shows over 85,000 clones, with more than 75% occurring only once. Source material: PBMCs. These receptors all come from a woman aged 25 to 39 in good health and CMV-seropositive.

The chain carries TRBV5-1 and TRBJ2-1, with D perhaps TRBD2 (5 bases). The germline CDR1 and CDR2 sequences are SGHRS and YFSETQ. Trimming shortened V by 1 base and J by 8 bases, and 19 bases separated the two germline ends. CDR3 length: 16 amino acids. CDR3 region: CASSLRAAEAMYEQFF. CDR3 bases: TGCGCCAGCAGCTTGAGGGCGGCGGAGGCTATGTATGAGCAGTTCTTC.

The chain couples TRBV6-4 to TRBJ2-2; 8 bases are a match to TRBD2. Looked up from germline, CDR1 is MRHNA and CDR2 is SNTAGT. After removal of 4 bases from V and 4 bases from J, the junction contained 5 bases not matched to a gene. The CDR3 is made up of 15 amino acids. This CDR3 is CASSVRAGGTGELFF. The CDR3 DNA sequence: TGTGCCAGCAGTGTTCGGGCGGGAGGCACCGGGGAGCTGTTTTTT.

V and J are TRBV4-1 and TRBJ2-3; 9 bases map to TRBD2. The length of the CDR3 is 16 residues. Germline V gene data show CDR1 as MGHRA and CDR2 as YSYEKL. Trimming cost V 1 base and J 4 bases; bases outside gene matches: 6. The CDR3 nucleotides are TGCGCCAGCAGCCAAGTGTCGCGGGGGGGCGCAGATACGCAGTATTTT. Its translation is CASSQVSRGGADTQYF.

The gene calls are TRBV4-3 and TRBJ2-6, with 7 bases matching TRBD1. Germline lookup yields CDR1 LGHNA and CDR2 YSLEER. The CDR3 runs to 18 residues. The V and J ends lost 1 base and 2 bases, in that order; junction bases with no gene match: 8. The CDR3 DNA is TGCGCCAGCAGCCAAGCGGCCAGGGGGATTACTGGGGCCAACGTCCTGACTTTC. Its protein product is CASSQAARGITGANVLTF.

This chain links TRBV2 with TRBJ1-1; 8 bases line up with TRBD1. The CDR3 has 13 residues. Germline loops: CDR1 SNHLY, CDR2 FYNNEI. J lost 11 bases, V lost 6 bases, and 11 bases had no gene match. The DNA for the CDR3 is TGTGCCAGCAGCCAGGACAGGGCGCTCGAGGCTTTCTTT. This encodes CASSQDRALEAFF.

The rearrangement joins TRBV7-8 to TRBJ2-2; 10 nucleotides match TRBD1. CDR3 length: 18 residues. V gave up 1 base and J gave up 0 bases; unmatched junction bases: 5. The germline gives CDR1 SGHVS, CDR2 FQNEAQ. The CDR3: CASSLDPTGGANTGELFF. For the CDR3, the DNA is TGTGCCAGCAGCTTAGATCCGACAGGGGGCGCGAACACCGGGGAGCTGTTTTTT. The full variable domain, rest sourced from reference TRBV7-8 and TRBJ2-2, is GAGVSQSPRYKVAKRGQDVALRCDPISGHVSLFWYQQALGQGPEFLTYFQNEAQLDKSGLPSDRFFAERPEGSVSTLKIQRTQQEDSAVYLCASSLDPTGGANTGELFFGEGSRLTVL.

This clone occurred once. The V gene is TRBV7-3, the J gene TRBJ2-1; D is uncertain. The CDR3 loop spans 13 amino acids. Germline lookup yields CDR1 SGHTA and CDR2 FQGTGA. With 2 bases removed from V and 6 bases from J, the gap between germline ends came to 8 bases. CDR3 in amino acids: CASSLGGGNEQFF. For the CDR3, the DNA is TGTGCCAGCAGCTTAGGCGGTGGCAATGAGCAGTTCTTC.

In regard to this clone: Other DNA sequences within the sample encode an identical CDR3. The V and J genes are TRBV7-2 and TRBJ2-7; 11 bases match TRBD2. Germline V gives CDR1 SGHTA, CDR2 FQGNSA. This CDR3 region has 14 residues. Trimming took 3 bases from V and 4 from J; bases not matched to a gene: 2. The CDR3 loop reads CASSFTSGSYEQYF. CDR3 DNA: TGTGCCAGCAGCTTTACTAGCGGGAGTTACGAGCAGTACTTC.